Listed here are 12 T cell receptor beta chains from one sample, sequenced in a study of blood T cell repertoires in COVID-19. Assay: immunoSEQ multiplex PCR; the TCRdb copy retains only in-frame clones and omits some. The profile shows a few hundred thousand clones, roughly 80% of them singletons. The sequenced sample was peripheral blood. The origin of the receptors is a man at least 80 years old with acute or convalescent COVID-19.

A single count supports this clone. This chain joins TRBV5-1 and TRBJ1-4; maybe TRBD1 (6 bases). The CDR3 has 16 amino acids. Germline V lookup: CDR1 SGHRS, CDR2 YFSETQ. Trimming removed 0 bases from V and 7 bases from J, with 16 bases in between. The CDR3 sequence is CASSLGDSGETEKLFF. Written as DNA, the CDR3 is TGCGCCAGCAGCTTGGGAGACTCAGGGGAGACTGAAAAACTGTTTTTT.

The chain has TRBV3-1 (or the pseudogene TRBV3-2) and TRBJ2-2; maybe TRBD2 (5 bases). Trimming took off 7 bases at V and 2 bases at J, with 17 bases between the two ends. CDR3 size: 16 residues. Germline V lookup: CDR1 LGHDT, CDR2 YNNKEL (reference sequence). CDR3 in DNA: TGTGCCAGCACGGCCTTGAGGGCCGCCAACACCGGGGAGCTGTTTTTT. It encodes CASTALRAANTGELFF.

DNA of the CDR3: TGTGCCAGCAGCAAAATACTAGCGGGGAACTACAATGAGCAGTTCTTC. This sequence encodes CASSKILAGNYNEQFF. The chain links TRBV27 to TRBJ2-1; 10 nucleotides match TRBD2. This CDR3 is 16 amino acids long. CDR1 and CDR2 from the germline V gene are MNHEY and SMNVEV (reference sequence). J lost 3 bases, V lost 6 bases, and 8 bases had no gene match.

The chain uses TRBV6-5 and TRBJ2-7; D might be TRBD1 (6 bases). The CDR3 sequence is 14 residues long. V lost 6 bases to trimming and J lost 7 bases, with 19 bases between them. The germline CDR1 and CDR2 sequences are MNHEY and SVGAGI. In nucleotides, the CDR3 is TGTGCCAGCAGGGAGGCAGGGGTTCTAGGGGAGCAGTACTTC. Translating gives CASREAGVLGEQYF.

CDR3 coding DNA: TGTGCCACCAGTCTCGGGACACATACCGGGGAGCTGTTTTTT. Translation gives CATSLGTHTGELFF. The chain combines TRBV15 with TRBJ2-2, with a possible D match to TRBD1 (6 bases). Per germline, CDR1 LNHNV and CDR2 YYDKDF (reference sequence). Trimming removed 6 bases at V and 5 bases at J, with 13 bases between. The CDR3 has 14 residues.

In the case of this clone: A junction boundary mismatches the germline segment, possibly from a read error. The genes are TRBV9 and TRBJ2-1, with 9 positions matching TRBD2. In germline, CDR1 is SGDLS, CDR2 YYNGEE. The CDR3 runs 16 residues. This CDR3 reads CASSVEWREGYNEQFF. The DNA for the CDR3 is TGTGCCAGCAGCGTAGAGTGGCGGGAGGGGTACAACGAGCAGTTCTTC.

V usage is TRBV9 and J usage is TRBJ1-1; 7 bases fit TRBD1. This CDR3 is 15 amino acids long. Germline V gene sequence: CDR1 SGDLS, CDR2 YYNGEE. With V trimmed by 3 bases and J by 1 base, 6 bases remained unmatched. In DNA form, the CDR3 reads TGTGCCAGCAGCGGCGCTCAGGGGGGGAACACTGAAGCTTTCTTT. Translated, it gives CASSGAQGGNTEAFF.

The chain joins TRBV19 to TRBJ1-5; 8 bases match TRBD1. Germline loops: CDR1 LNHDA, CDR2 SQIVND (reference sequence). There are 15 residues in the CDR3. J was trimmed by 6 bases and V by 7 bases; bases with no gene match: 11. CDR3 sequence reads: CASTEDRGRPQPQHF. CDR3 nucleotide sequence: TGTGCCAGTACCGAAGACAGGGGTCGTCCTCAGCCCCAGCATTTT.

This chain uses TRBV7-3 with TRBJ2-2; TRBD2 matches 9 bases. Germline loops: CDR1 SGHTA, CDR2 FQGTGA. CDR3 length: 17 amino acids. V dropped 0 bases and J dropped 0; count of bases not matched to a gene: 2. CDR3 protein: CASSLTAGGPNTGELFF. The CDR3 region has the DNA TGTGCCAGCAGCTTAACAGCGGGAGGACCGAACACCGGGGAGCTGTTTTTT.

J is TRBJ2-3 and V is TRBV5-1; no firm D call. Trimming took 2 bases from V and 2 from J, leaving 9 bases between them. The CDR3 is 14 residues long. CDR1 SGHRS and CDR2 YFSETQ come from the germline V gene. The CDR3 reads CASSLLVITDTQYF. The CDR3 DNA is TGCGCCAGCAGCTTACTCGTTATCACAGATACGCAGTATTTT.

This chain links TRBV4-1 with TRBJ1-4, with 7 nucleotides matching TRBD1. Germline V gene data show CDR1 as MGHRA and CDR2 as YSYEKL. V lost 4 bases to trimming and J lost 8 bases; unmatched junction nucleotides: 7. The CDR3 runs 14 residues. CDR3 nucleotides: TGCGCCAGCAGCCGCGACAGGGACGTCGAAAAACTGTTTTTT. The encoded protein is CASSRDRDVEKLFF.

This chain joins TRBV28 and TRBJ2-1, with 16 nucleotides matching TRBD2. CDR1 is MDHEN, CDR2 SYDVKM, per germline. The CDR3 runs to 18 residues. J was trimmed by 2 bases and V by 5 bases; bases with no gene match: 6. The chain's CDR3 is CASSPGTSGGAAYNEQFF. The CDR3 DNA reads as TGTGCCAGCAGTCCCGGGACTAGCGGGGGGGCTGCCTACAATGAGCAGTTCTTC.